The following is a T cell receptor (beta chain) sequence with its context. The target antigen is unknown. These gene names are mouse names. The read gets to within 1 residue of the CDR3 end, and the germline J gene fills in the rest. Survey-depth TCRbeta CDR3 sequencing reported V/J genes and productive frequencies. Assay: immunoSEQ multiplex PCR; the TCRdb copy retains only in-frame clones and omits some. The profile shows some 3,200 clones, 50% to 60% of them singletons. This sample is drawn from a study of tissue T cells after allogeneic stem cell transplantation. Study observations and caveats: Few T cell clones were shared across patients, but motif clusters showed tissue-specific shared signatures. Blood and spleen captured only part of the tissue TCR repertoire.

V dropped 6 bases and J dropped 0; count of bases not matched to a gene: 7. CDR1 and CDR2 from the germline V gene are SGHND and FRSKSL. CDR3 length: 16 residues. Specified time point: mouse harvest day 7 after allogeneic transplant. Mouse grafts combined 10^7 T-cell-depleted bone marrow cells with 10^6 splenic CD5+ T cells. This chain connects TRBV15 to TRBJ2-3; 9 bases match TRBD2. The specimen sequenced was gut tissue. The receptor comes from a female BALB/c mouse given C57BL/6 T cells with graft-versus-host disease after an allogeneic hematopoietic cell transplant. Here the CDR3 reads CASSPWGGASAETLYF. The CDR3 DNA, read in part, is TGTGCCAGCAGCCCCTGGGGGGGGGCTAGTGCAGAAACGCTGTAT. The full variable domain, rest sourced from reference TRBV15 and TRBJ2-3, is DAGVTQTPRHEVAEKGQTIILKCEPVSGHNDLFWYRQTKIQGLELLSYFRSKSLMEDGGAFKDRFKAEMLNSSFSTLKIQPTEPKDSAVYLCASSPWGGASAETLYFGSGTRLTVL.